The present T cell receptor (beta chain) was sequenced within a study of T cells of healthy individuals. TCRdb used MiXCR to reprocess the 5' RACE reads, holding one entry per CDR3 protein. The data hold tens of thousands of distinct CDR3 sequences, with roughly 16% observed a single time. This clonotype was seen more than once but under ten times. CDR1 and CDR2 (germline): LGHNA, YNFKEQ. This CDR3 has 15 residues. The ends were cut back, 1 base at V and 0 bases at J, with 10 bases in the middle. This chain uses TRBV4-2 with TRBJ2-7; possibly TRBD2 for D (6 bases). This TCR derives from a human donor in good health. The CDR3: CASSQATGSSYEQYF. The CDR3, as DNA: TGTGCCAGCAGCCAAGCTACCGGGAGCTCCTACGAGCAGTACTTC.